Sequencing of this T cell receptor beta chain was carried out in a study of T-cell memory formation after mild COVID-19. About the study: The study found TCR clusters largely donor specific.

In its sample, this clonotype was seen a few times. The antigen remains undetermined. Findings and caveats of the study: The finding that pre-infection memory included some responding clones suggested that cross-reactive memory joined. Chiefly within CM and EM were the contracting CD4+ clones; CD8+ ones were within EMRA. Nothing confirmed that second-wave clones peaking on day 37 were specific for SARS-CoV-2.

MiXCR, applied by TCRdb to the 5' RACE reads, yields one record per CDR3 protein. The repertoire holds 470,000 or so distinct CDR3 sequences, with around 19% as singletons. The specimen was PBMCs or a T cell subset sorted from them (not recorded which). The sequence was collected from an adult woman who had mild COVID-19 (a few samples of this study predate the infection). Cell type and time point are not known.

This CDR3 reads CASGHRGVGYEQYF. The CDR3, as DNA: TGTGCCAGCGGGCACAGGGGTGTCGGCTACGAGCAGTACTTC. The genes are TRBV6-5 and TRBJ2-7, with 7 bases fitting TRBD1. The CDR3 totals 14 residues. CDR1 is MNHEY and CDR2 is SVGAGI in the germline V gene. Trimming took 8 bases from V and 3 from J; bases not matched to a gene: 10.